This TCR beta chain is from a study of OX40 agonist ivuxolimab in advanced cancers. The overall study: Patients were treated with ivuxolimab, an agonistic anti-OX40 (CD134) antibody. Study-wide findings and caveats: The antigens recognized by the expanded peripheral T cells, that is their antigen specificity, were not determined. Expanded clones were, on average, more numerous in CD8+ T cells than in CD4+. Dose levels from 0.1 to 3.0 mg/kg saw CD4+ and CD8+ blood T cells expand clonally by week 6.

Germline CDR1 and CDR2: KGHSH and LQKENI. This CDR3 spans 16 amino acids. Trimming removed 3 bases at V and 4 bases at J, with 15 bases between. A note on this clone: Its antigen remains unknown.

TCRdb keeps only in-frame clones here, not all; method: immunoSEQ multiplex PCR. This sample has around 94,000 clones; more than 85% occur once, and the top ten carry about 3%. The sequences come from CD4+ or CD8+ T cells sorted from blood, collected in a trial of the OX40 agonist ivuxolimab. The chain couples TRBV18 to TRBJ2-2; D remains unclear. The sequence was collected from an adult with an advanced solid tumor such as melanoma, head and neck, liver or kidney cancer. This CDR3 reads CASSPGPSPGTGELFF. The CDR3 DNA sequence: TGTGCCAGCTCACCCGGTCCATCCCCCGGCACCGGGGAGCTGTTTTTT.